The clone carrying this T cell receptor beta chain was picked up a small number of times. The sample holds other DNA sequences that translate to the same CDR3. The source of the sample is a study of control samples from healthy donors and cancer patients. This CDR3 has 16 amino acids. Germline CDR1 is SGDLS and CDR2 is YYNGEE. V dropped 0 bases and J dropped 7; count of bases not matched to a gene: 8. The repertoire was sequenced with immunoSEQ multiplex PCR; TCRdb's copy has only in-frame clones and lacks some. Among about 30,000 clones listed, 70% to 85% were seen once. The sequenced sample was PBMCs. The chain is built from TRBV9 and TRBJ1-2, with TRBD1 matching over 11 bases. The sequence was obtained from a man aged 60 to 69 with head and neck cancer. The CDR3 DNA sequence: TGTGCCAGCAGCGTAGGGGGGGGACAGGGGGGCCTTGGCTACACCTTC. It yields the protein CASSVGGGQGGLGYTF.